This T cell receptor (beta chain) was profiled in a study of technical replicates of blood from a handful of donors. Sequencing used immunoSEQ multiplex PCR; TCRdb keeps in-frame clones, though not all of them. Of 80,000 or so clones in the sample, roughly 98% were seen once. Trimming took 1 base from V and 4 from J, leaving 7 bases between them. The CDR3 length is 13 residues. CDR1 is SEHNR, CDR2 FQNEAQ, per germline (reference sequence). The rearrangement uses TRBV7-9 and TRBJ2-5; D is undetermined. Sequencing input: T cells isolated from PBMCs. The clonotype originates from a human donor in good health. CDR3 in amino acids: CASSLGLTETQYF. In DNA, the CDR3 is TGTGCCAGCAGCTTAGGGCTTACAGAGACCCAGTACTTC.